This T cell receptor beta chain was captured by sequencing in a study of T cells in localized non-small cell lung cancer. A remark on this clone: Its target is unknown.

This CDR3 has 15 amino acids. Sequencing was performed with immunoSEQ multiplex PCR; in TCRdb, only in-frame clones are kept and a portion is missing. The repertoire has about 31,000 clones, 85% to 95% of them found once; the top ten carry about 0.7%. Study-level findings and limits: Clonality peaked in uninvolved adjacent lung rather than tumor.

The rearrangement joins TRBV21-1 to TRBJ1-2; TRBD1, the D gene given by the table, was not confirmed from the DNA. TRBV21-1 is a pseudogene. The receptor's source is a woman between 35 and 75 years old with stage I lung adenocarcinoma. Sequenced material: peripheral blood, taken before any cancer treatment. CDR3 protein: CASSKVGDRFNGYTF. CDR3 DNA sequence: TGTGCCAGCAGCAAAGTGGGGGACAGGTTTAATGGCTACACCTTC.